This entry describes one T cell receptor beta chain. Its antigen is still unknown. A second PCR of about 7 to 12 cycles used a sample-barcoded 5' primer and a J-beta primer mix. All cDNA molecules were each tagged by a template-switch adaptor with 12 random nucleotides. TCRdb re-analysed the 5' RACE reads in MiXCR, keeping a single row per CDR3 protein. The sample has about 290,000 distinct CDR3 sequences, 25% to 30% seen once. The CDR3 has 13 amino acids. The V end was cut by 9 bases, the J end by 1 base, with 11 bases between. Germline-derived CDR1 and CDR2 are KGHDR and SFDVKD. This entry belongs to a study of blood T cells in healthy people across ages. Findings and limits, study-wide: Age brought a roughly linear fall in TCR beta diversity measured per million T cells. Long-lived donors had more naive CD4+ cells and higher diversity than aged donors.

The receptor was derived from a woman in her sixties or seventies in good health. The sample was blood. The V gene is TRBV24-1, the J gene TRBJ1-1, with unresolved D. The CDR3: CATRGRTNTEAFF. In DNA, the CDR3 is TGTGCCACCCGAGGACGGACGAACACTGAAGCTTTCTTT.